This T cell receptor beta chain comes out of a study of T cells after yellow fever vaccination. Study-level information: For low cell numbers, libraries were made with SMART-Seq v4 Ultra Low Input. Study findings and constraints: After the booster, roughly 96% of CD4 and about nine tenths of CD8 primary-response clones were re-detected.

V was cut by 1 base and J by 8 bases, with 9 bases left in between. The germline V gene has CDR1 SGHTA and CDR2 FQGNSA. The CDR3 is made up of 13 amino acids. Generation of TCR cDNA used 5'RACE template switching (which added a universal primer site and UMIs). In TCRdb, the 5' RACE reads were re-called with MiXCR into one record per CDR3 protein. The top ten hold around 17% of the sample, which has 320,000 or so distinct CDR3 sequences, less than 9.5% seen once. Details on this clonotype: Its target is unknown.

This rearrangement joins TRBV7-2 to TRBJ2-1, with D unresolved. This receptor was identified in a man younger than 35 who received the YFV17D yellow fever vaccine. This specimen consisted of PBMCs, obtained around 45 days after the first yellow fever vaccination. The CDR3 DNA follows: TGTGCCAGCAGCTTAGGGCACAAAGATGAGCAGTTCTTC. The encoded protein is CASSLGHKDEQFF.